Only a few counts were recorded for the clone carrying this TCR beta chain. This same CDR3 is encoded by further DNA sequences in the sample. This CDR3 is 14 amino acids long. CDR1 is WNHNN, CDR2 SYGVQD, per germline (reference sequence). Trimming cost V 6 bases and J 0 bases, with 12 bases left between them. The sample is drawn from a study of pediatric ulcerative colitis. During colonoscopy, one to two rectal pinch biopsies were collected. The table came from immunoSEQ multiplex PCR; TCRdb's copy has only in-frame clones and leaves some out. In the table there are tens of thousands of clones, 73% of which are singletons.

The specimen sequenced was gut tissue. This TCR derives from a boy younger than 18 with moderate ulcerative colitis. The chain employs TRBV10-1 and TRBJ2-7, with D unresolved. In DNA, the CDR3 is TGCGCCAGCAGCCGCGACTTGAGCTCCTACGAGCAGTACTTC. Its protein product is CASSRDLSSYEQYF.